Below, 19 T cell receptor beta chains from the same sample are listed, as sequenced in a study of vaccination and CD4 T cells after COVID-19. Their specific antigens are unknown. The treatment is: approximately nine-day PBMC culture with coronavirus spike peptide pools or control peptides (ViraFEST assay). Before the COVID-19 pandemic (2011-2018), CD4+ T cells were obtained from the unexposed donor. The assay that was used to sequence DNA from cultured CD4+ T cells was the Oncomine TCR Beta short-read assay. TCRdb reprocessed the PCR reads with MiXCR, giving one entry per CDR3 protein. Of under 10,000 distinct CDR3 sequences listed, about 36% are singletons. Sequencing was done on a sample of CD4+ T cells from blood, cultured in vitro. These TCRs come from a human donor in good health.

The chain has TRBV19 and TRBJ2-5; 11 positions agree with TRBD2. CDR1 is LNHDA, CDR2 SQIVND, per germline (reference sequence). This CDR3 comprises 14 residues. J was trimmed by 5 bases and V by 8 bases; bases with no gene match: 7. For the CDR3, the DNA is TGTGCCAGTCGAACTAGCGGGGGAGGTGAGACCCAGTACTTC. Protein: CASRTSGGGETQYF.

This chain joins TRBV7-6 and TRBJ2-7; 10 nucleotides match TRBD2. Germline loops: CDR1 SGHVS, CDR2 FNYEAQ. The CDR3 has 16 residues. V lost 5 bases to trimming and J lost 3 bases; unmatched junction nucleotides: 10. The CDR3 nucleotides read TGTGCCAGCAGCCCAATGACTAGCGGGTCGGTCTACGAGCAGTACTTC. It yields the protein CASSPMTSGSVYEQYF.

The V call is TRBV12-3 or TRBV12-4, the J call TRBJ2-6, with 8 positions matching TRBD1. Losses at the gene ends were 6 bases for V and 3 bases for J; bases not matched to a gene: 7. This CDR3 contains 16 residues. This chain's CDR3 is CASSLDRVRGANVLTF. CDR3 coding DNA: TGTGCCAGCAGCCTGGACAGGGTCCGTGGGGCCAACGTCCTGACTTTC.

The chain employs TRBV29-1 and TRBJ2-5; weak D call: TRBD2 (6 bases). This CDR3 region has 14 residues. Trimming removed 4 bases at V and 7 bases at J, with 19 bases between. Germline CDR1 reads SQVTM; CDR2 reads ANQGSEA. DNA for the CDR3: TGCAGCGTTGGTGATCTCATTGGGCGGGGGACCCAGTACTTC. Protein: CSVGDLIGRGTQYF.

This clonotype is classed as medium-sized (0.01 to 0.1%). The gene calls are TRBV2 and TRBJ2-2; D tentatively fits TRBD1 or TRBD2 (6 bases each). V was cut by 2 bases and J by 3 bases, with 13 bases left in between. This CDR3 is built from 16 residues. Germline values: CDR1 SNHLY, CDR2 FYNNEI. The chain's CDR3 is CASSEKGGAYTGELFF. CDR3 bases: TGTGCCAGCAGTGAAAAGGGGGGTGCGTACACCGGGGAGCTGTTTTTT.

The chain has TRBV6-1 and TRBJ2-2; D gene unclear. This CDR3 comprises 11 residues. V was cut by 6 bases and J by 1 base, with 0 bases left in between. Germline V lookup: CDR1 MNHNS, CDR2 SASEGT. CDR3 DNA: TGTGCCAGCAGGAACACCGGGGAGCTGTTTTTT. It specifies CASRNTGELFF.

The chain couples TRBV28 to TRBJ1-5; no firm D call. The germline gives CDR1 MDHEN, CDR2 SYDVKM. The ends were cut back, 3 bases at V and 0 bases at J, with 12 bases in the middle. The CDR3 runs 16 residues. This CDR3 reads CASSLTGPNSNQPQHF. The CDR3 region has the DNA TGTGCCAGCAGTTTGACCGGGCCAAATAGCAATCAGCCCCAGCATTTT. The full variable domain, with the rest looked up from reference TRBV28 and TRBJ1-5, is DVKVTQSSRYLVKRTGEKVFLECVQDMDHENMFWYRQDPGLGLRLIYFSYDVKMKEKGDIPEGYSVSREKKERFSLILESASTNQTSMYLCASSLTGPNSNQPQHFGDGTRLSIL.

In its sample, this clonotype was seen a few times. The chain is built from TRBV27 and TRBJ1-5; D may be TRBD1 (6 bases). V gave up 6 bases and J gave up 3 bases, with 9 bases separating them. CDR1 MNHEY and CDR2 SMNVEV come from the germline V gene (reference sequence). This CDR3 has 13 amino acids. This CDR3 is CASRYRVNQPQHF. For the CDR3, the DNA is TGTGCCAGCAGGTACAGGGTCAATCAGCCCCAGCATTTT.

This chain connects TRBV2 to TRBJ1-6; 10 bases align to TRBD1. V dropped 6 bases and J dropped 10; count of bases not matched to a gene: 3. From germline, CDR1 is SNHLY and CDR2 FYNNEI. This CDR3 has 13 amino acids. CDR3 loop: CASRTGGWSPLHF. As DNA, the CDR3 is TGTGCCAGCAGGACAGGGGGCTGGTCACCCCTCCACTTT.

The chain couples TRBV7-2 to TRBJ2-7; no clear D gene. CDR3 length: 14 amino acids. CDR1 SGHTA and CDR2 FQGNSA come from the germline V gene. Trimming left V 1 base short and J 4 bases short, with 11 bases between. The CDR3 region has the DNA TGTGCCAGCAGCTTAGGGGTCAGTAGGTACGAGCAGTACTTC. As protein: CASSLGVSRYEQYF.

The chain combines TRBV2 with TRBJ1-1; tentatively, D is TRBD1 (6 bases). Germline-derived CDR1 and CDR2 are SNHLY and FYNNEI. This CDR3 is 14 amino acids long. V shed 3 bases and J shed 5 bases, with 13 bases lying between them. As DNA, the CDR3 is TGTGCCAGCAGTGACCTCAGGGGAAGAACTGAAGCTTTCTTT. As protein: CASSDLRGRTEAFF. The full variable domain, its missing parts supplied by reference TRBV2 and TRBJ1-1, is EPEVTQTPSHQVTQMGQEVILRCVPISNHLYFYWYRQILGQKVEFLVSFYNNEISEKSEIFDDQFSVERPDGSNFTLKIRSTKLEDSAMYFCASSDLRGRTEAFFGQGTRLTVV.

The chain employs TRBV11-2 and TRBJ1-2; the D gene is possibly TRBD1 (5 bases). V was pared by 4 bases and J by 4 bases, with 19 bases between. The CDR3 runs to 16 residues. Germline V gene data show CDR1 as SGHAT and CDR2 as FQNNGV. CDR3: CASSSYSDRDGYGYTF. CDR3 DNA sequence: TGTGCCAGCAGCTCGTACTCGGACCGGGACGGCTATGGCTACACCTTC.

A few counts support this clonotype. V is TRBV20-1 and J is TRBJ2-7; 8 bases line up with TRBD1. The CDR3 sequence is 16 residues long. Trimming at V came to 6 bases and at J to 2 bases, leaving 15 bases not matched to a gene. CDR1 and CDR2 from the germline V gene are DFQATT and SNEGSKA (reference sequence). CDR3 in DNA: TGCAGTGCCCTCTCCCCCGGACAGGGCCGAGCCTACGAGCAGTACTTC. It is translated as CSALSPGQGRAYEQYF.

This clonotype appeared a few times. The genes are TRBV6-1 and TRBJ1-2; tentatively, D is TRBD1 (5 bases). The germline V and J ends were trimmed by 6 bases and 6 bases, with 17 bases remaining between them. In germline, CDR1 is MNHNS, CDR2 SASEGT. The CDR3 has 14 amino acids. The CDR3 DNA reads TGTGCCAGCAGAACGGCGGGTACAGGCGATGGCTACACCTTC. This gives the protein CASRTAGTGDGYTF.

The chain couples TRBV5-4 to TRBJ1-1, with no clear D. The CDR3 length is 14 residues. CDR1 is SGHNT and CDR2 is YYREEE in the germline V gene (reference sequence). Deletions cut 0 bases from V and 5 bases from J, with 11 bases between. CDR3 sequence (DNA): TGTGCCAGCAGCTTGGCCGGCCTGGGTACTGAAGCTTTCTTT. It codes for CASSLAGLGTEAFF.

This clonotype was seen a handful of times. This rearrangement joins TRBV2 to TRBJ2-1; TRBD2 aligns across 8 bases. J was trimmed by 3 bases and V by 5 bases; bases with no gene match: 6. The germline CDR1 and CDR2 sequences are SNHLY and FYNNEI. CDR3 length equals 15 residues. CDR3 sequence reads: CASSIQRGSYNEQFF. The CDR3 nucleotides are TGTGCCAGCAGTATTCAGCGGGGGAGCTACAATGAGCAGTTCTTC.

In its sample, this clonotype was seen once. V gene TRBV9 combines with J gene TRBJ2-1, with 8 nucleotides matching TRBD1. Germline trimming cut 0 bases from V and 6 bases from J; bases unmatched to any gene: 8. Looked up from germline, CDR1 is SGDLS and CDR2 is YYNGEE. This CDR3 has 16 amino acids. The CDR3 loop is CASSVDQQGVSNEQFF. In DNA, the CDR3 is TGTGCCAGCAGCGTAGATCAACAGGGGGTTTCCAATGAGCAGTTCTTC.

DNA for the CDR3: TGTGCCAGCAGGGGGATGTTGGGCAGGAATGAGCAGTTCTTC. Protein sequence: CASRGMLGRNEQFF. The V and J genes are TRBV6-1 and TRBJ2-1; D uncertain. Germline V gene sequence: CDR1 MNHNS, CDR2 SASEGT. V lost 6 bases and J 7 bases, leaving 16 bases between the germline ends. The CDR3 totals 14 residues.

This clonotype showed up just a few times. The chain joins TRBV20-1 to TRBJ1-1; D call uncertain. Trimming stripped 1 base from V and 4 bases from J, with 13 bases between. The CDR3 is 14 residues long. The germline CDR1 and CDR2 sequences are DFQATT and SNEGSKA (reference sequence). CDR3 in amino acids: CSARAPRRGTEAFF. In DNA form, the CDR3 reads TGCAGTGCTAGAGCCCCGCGGCGAGGCACTGAAGCTTTCTTT.